Below are 11 T cell receptor beta chains sequenced from a single sample in a study of CD8 T cells in Susac syndrome. RNA, at about 0.45 to 1 ug, was reverse transcribed with random hexamers. One entry per CDR3 protein, called by TCRdb with MiXCR from the immunoSEQ multiplex PCR reads. Of roughly 160,000 distinct CDR3 sequences listed, 90% to 95% are singletons. The sample was CD4+ T cells from PBMCs. The receptors shown here come from a human donor in good health.

The V and J genes are TRBV20-1 and TRBJ2-2; 11 bases align to TRBD1. The CDR3 sequence is 17 residues long. Germline CDR1 and CDR2: DFQATT and SNEGSKA (reference sequence). The V and J ends lost 6 bases and 4 bases, in that order; junction bases with no gene match: 13. Here the CDR3 DNA reads TGCAGTGCCCCAGACCGGACAGGGGGCGGCGGCACCGGGGAGCTGTTTTTT. It is translated as CSAPDRTGGGGTGELFF.

V is TRBV7-2 and J is TRBJ1-6, with D tentatively TRBD1 (5 bases). The CDR3 contains 14 residues. Germline CDR1 is SGHTA and CDR2 is FQGNSA. V dropped 7 bases and J dropped 8 bases, with 15 bases sitting between them. Here the CDR3 reads CASTPTGLDSPLHF. The CDR3, as DNA: TGTGCCAGCACCCCGACGGGGCTGGATTCACCCCTCCACTTT.

This clonotype was detected only once. The V and J genes are TRBV3-1 and TRBJ2-7; D is undetermined. This CDR3 spans 15 amino acids. V was pared by 4 bases and J by 3 bases, with 16 bases between. Germline V gene lookup returns CDR1 LGHDT and CDR2 YNNKEL (reference sequence). Here the CDR3 DNA reads TGTGCCAGCAGCCTCCGGGTGGACCAAATCTACGAGCAGTACTTC. It translates to CASSLRVDQIYEQYF.

The chain recombines TRBV28 with TRBJ2-2; D ambiguous. CDR1 is MDHEN and CDR2 is SYDVKM in the germline V gene. This CDR3 has 15 residues. V was pared by 3 bases and J by 0 bases, with 8 bases between. The DNA for the CDR3 is TGTGCCAGCAGTTTTCATGGGCCGAACACCGGGGAGCTGTTTTTT. Translation gives CASSFHGPNTGELFF.

This chain uses TRBV15 with TRBJ1-1; no clear D gene. V lost 0 bases, J lost 7 bases, and 12 bases lay in between. The CDR3 sequence is 14 residues long. Germline V gene data show CDR1 as LNHNV and CDR2 as YYDKDF (reference sequence). CDR3 bases: TGTGCCACCAGCAGAGATCGTGGAATGGGTGAAGCTTTCTTT. Translated: CATSRDRGMGEAFF.

The chain uses TRBV29-1 and TRBJ2-3; TRBD2 is a possible D gene (7 bases). Trimming took 1 base from V and 1 from J, leaving 12 bases between them. CDR3 size: 15 residues. Germline CDR1 SQVTM, CDR2 ANQGSEA. The chain's CDR3 is CSVEGGGLRTDTQYF. The DNA of the CDR3 is TGCAGCGTTGAAGGGGGGGGCCTTCGCACAGATACGCAGTATTTT.

This chain joins TRBV9 and TRBJ2-7; 12 bases are a match to TRBD1. Germline V gene data show CDR1 as SGDLS and CDR2 as YYNGEE. CDR3 size: 15 residues. The junction had 8 bases not matched to a gene; V was cut back by 3 bases and J by 7 bases. In DNA, the CDR3 is TGTGCCAGCAGCGCTTCCGGGACAGGGGGCCTTGAGCAGTACTTC. As protein: CASSASGTGGLEQYF.

The chain recombines TRBV29-1 with TRBJ2-2; D may be TRBD1 or TRBD2 (5 bases each). V gave up 6 bases and J gave up 7 bases, with 12 bases separating them. Germline assignment: CDR1 SQVTM and CDR2 ANQGSEA. CDR3 length: 12 amino acids. The CDR3 DNA sequence: TGCAGCGTCCGTCTGGGGGTCGGGGAGCTGTTTTTT. Translated: CSVRLGVGELFF.

V is TRBV20-1 and J is TRBJ1-3, with 10 bases fitting TRBD1. There are 13 residues in the CDR3. Germline CDR1 reads DFQATT; CDR2 reads SNEGSKA (reference sequence). V gave up 6 bases and J gave up 7 bases; unmatched junction bases: 6. CDR3 loop: CSAKTGGANTIYF. CDR3 in DNA: TGCAGTGCAAAGACAGGGGGCGCGAACACCATATATTTT.

The J gene is TRBJ1-1, the V gene TRBV2; the match to TRBD1 covers 9 bases. The CDR3 is made up of 17 amino acids. Per germline, CDR1 SNHLY and CDR2 FYNNEI. V dropped 2 bases and J dropped 4; count of bases not matched to a gene: 11. In DNA, the CDR3 is TGTGCCAGCAGTGAAATATTGGGACAGGGTGGATTCACTGAAGCTTTCTTT. This translates into CASSEILGQGGFTEAFF.

This clonotype has a handful of counts. The chain has TRBV2 and TRBJ2-5; the D is unclear. CDR1 is SNHLY, CDR2 FYNNEI, per germline. The CDR3 runs 12 residues. The V and J ends lost 6 bases and 1 base respectively, with 6 bases between them. The CDR3 protein is CASRVAQETQYF. CDR3 bases: TGTGCCAGCAGGGTGGCCCAAGAGACCCAGTACTTC.